This TCR beta chain was captured by sequencing in a study of cytomegalovirus exposure and HLA in healthy donors. For this clone: Its antigen is still unknown.

The study's findings and limits: Listed as cytomegalovirus-associated were 150 to 200 TCR beta chains.

A multiplex PCR was run with 60 Vbeta primers and 13 Jbeta primers. The method was immunoSEQ multiplex PCR; TCRdb's version includes in-frame clones alone and lacks a portion of them. The sample carries some 91,000 clones, around 86% recorded once. The CDR3 is 11 residues long. CDR1 GTSNPN and CDR2 SVGIG come from the germline V gene (reference sequence). Trimming pared 3 bases from V and 8 bases from J, leaving 10 bases between. This chain joins TRBV30 and TRBJ1-2; D perhaps matches TRBD1 (6 bases). This TCR derives from a young man in good health and CMV-seropositive. Material: PBMCs. The CDR3: CAWRGAGGYTF. CDR3 nucleotide sequence: TGTGCCTGGAGGGGGGCAGGGGGCTACACCTTC.